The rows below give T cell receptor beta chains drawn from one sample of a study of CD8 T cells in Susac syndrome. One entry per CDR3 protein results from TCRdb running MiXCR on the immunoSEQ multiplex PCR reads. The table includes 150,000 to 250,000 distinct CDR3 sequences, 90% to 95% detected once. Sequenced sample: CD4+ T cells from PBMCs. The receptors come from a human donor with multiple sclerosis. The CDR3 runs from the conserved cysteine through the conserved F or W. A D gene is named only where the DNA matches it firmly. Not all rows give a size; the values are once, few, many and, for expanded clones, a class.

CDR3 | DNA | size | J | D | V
CASRGNTGNPLHF | TGTGCCAGCAGGGGGAATACAGGGAACCCCCTCCACTTT | . | TRBJ1-6 | . | TRBV6-5
CSVGSGPYEQYF | TGCAGCGTTGGCAGCGGCCCCTACGAGCAGTACTTC | . | TRBJ2-7 | . | TRBV29-1
CATGAAGAGGQFF | TGTGCCACTGGGGCTGCGGGGGCAGGCGGGCAGTTCTTC | . | TRBJ2-1 | . | TRBV24-1
CASSVGGGYYEQYF | TGTGCCAGCAGTGTAGGGGGGGGATACTACGAGCAGTACTTC | . | TRBJ2-7 | . | TRBV2
CASSFTGTGNTGELFF | TGCGCCAGCAGCTTTACAGGGACAGGGAACACCGGGGAGCTGTTTTTT | . | TRBJ2-2 | TRBD1 | TRBV5-1
CSVESGSFNEQFF | TGCAGCGTTGAATCCGGGAGCTTCAATGAGCAGTTCTTC | . | TRBJ2-1 | . | TRBV29-1
CASSLDRGSEKLFF | TGCGCCAGCAGCTTGGACAGGGGATCTGAAAAACTGTTTTTT | . | TRBJ1-4 | TRBD1 | TRBV5-1
CASGDIYTEAFF | TGTGCCAGCGGGGACATCTACACTGAAGCTTTCTTT | . | TRBJ1-1 | . | TRBV9
CASSRYETGVKDF | TGTGCCAGCAGCCGATATGAGACAGGGGTCAAAGATTTT | . | TRBJ2-3 | TRBD1 | TRBV5-4
CSARDHADTQYF | TGCAGTGCTAGAGATCATGCAGATACGCAGTATTTT | . | TRBJ2-3 | . | TRBV20-1
CSASSAGTGLSNQPQHF | TGCAGTGCGTCCAGCGCTGGGACAGGGTTAAGCAATCAGCCCCAGCATTTT | . | TRBJ1-5 | TRBD1 | TRBV20-1
CASSPRPSGRFGQYF | TGTGCCAGCAGCCCCCGCCCTAGCGGGAGGTTCGGGCAGTACTTC | . | TRBJ2-7 | TRBD2 | TRBV7-2
CATSRGQGYGGINEQYF | TGTGCCACCAGCAGAGGACAGGGATACGGGGGGATCAACGAGCAGTACTTC | . | TRBJ2-7 | . | TRBV15
CAWSVFGGNQPQHF | TGTGCCTGGAGTGTATTTGGTGGGAATCAGCCCCAGCATTTT | . | TRBJ1-5 | . | TRBV30
CASRERENTGELFF | TGTGCCAGCAGGGAGAGGGAAAACACCGGGGAGCTGTTTTTT | once | TRBJ2-2 | . | TRBV25-1
CASSLTTPGATKETQYF | TGCGCCAGCAGCCTCACCACCCCAGGGGCCACCAAAGAGACCCAGTACTTC | . | TRBJ2-5 | . | TRBV5-1
CASSQAGLEETQYF | TGTGCCAGCAGCCAGGCCGGACTGGAAGAGACCCAGTACTTC | . | TRBJ2-5 | . | TRBV4-2
CATSSEREWEQFF | TGTGCCACCAGTTCTGAGCGGGAGTGGGAGCAGTTCTTC | once | TRBJ2-1 | TRBD2 | TRBV24-1
CASREGLNTEAFF | TGCGCCAGCAGGGAGGGGTTGAACACTGAAGCTTTCTTT | . | TRBJ1-1 | . | TRBV5-1
CASSFRASGGTDTQYF | TGTGCCAGCAGTTTTAGGGCTAGCGGTGGGACAGATACGCAGTATTTT | . | TRBJ2-3 | TRBD2 | TRBV12-3/TRBV12-4
CSAIPGRARETQYF | TGCAGTGCTATACCGGGGAGGGCCAGAGAGACCCAGTACTTC | . | TRBJ2-5 | TRBD2 | TRBV20-1
CASSQEGSDSGFF | TGTGCCAGCAGCCAAGAAGGATCCGACTCGGGGTTCTTC | once | TRBJ2-1 | . | TRBV3-1
CASSLVPRGAAFGTQYF | TGTGCCAGCAGCTTAGTTCCCCGGGGAGCGGCCTTTGGTACGCAGTATTTT | . | TRBJ2-3 | . | TRBV7-2
CASSLMGRSGNEQFF | TGCGCCAGCAGCTTGATGGGGAGATCAGGGAATGAGCAGTTCTTC | . | TRBJ2-1 | . | TRBV5-1
CSGASKYEQYF | TGCAGTGGGGCTAGCAAGTACGAGCAGTACTTC | once | TRBJ2-7 | . | TRBV20-1
CASSLGRDGQETQYF | TGCGCCAGCAGCTTAGGCAGGGATGGGCAAGAGACCCAGTACTTC | . | TRBJ2-5 | . | TRBV5-1
CASRIREMNTEAFF | TGCGCCAGCAGGATCCGCGAGATGAACACTGAAGCTTTCTTT | . | TRBJ1-1 | . | TRBV5-1
CASSHPGGQETQYF | TGTGCCAGCAGCCACCCCGGGGGACAAGAGACCCAGTACTTC | . | TRBJ2-5 | . | TRBV3-1
CASSYSSQAGNTIYF | TGTGCCAGCAGTTACTCCTCTCAAGCTGGAAACACCATATATTTT | . | TRBJ1-3 | . | TRBV6-5
CASSQVGTGLTDTQYF | TGTGCCAGCAGCCAAGTTGGGACGGGCCTCACAGATACGCAGTATTTT | once | TRBJ2-3 | . | TRBV4-2
CASSLREEQFF | TGTGCCAGCAGTTTAAGAGAGGAGCAGTTCTTC | once | TRBJ2-1 | . | TRBV12-3/TRBV12-4
CASTPTVRRGHNEQFF | TGTGCCAGCACCCCCACCGTCCGGAGGGGGCACAATGAGCAGTTCTTC | . | TRBJ2-1 | . | TRBV12-3/TRBV12-4
CASPAGGQTQYF | TGTGCCTCCCCGGCAGGGGGGCAGACCCAGTACTTC | . | TRBJ2-5 | . | TRBV30
CASSQDPNAGELFF | TGTGCCAGCAGCCAAGATCCTAATGCCGGGGAGCTGTTTTTT | . | TRBJ2-2 | . | TRBV3-1
CASSRTVSNYGYTF | TGTGCCAGCAGTCGGACAGTCTCTAACTATGGCTACACCTTC | . | TRBJ1-2 | . | TRBV12-3/TRBV12-4
CSVNPGTGPGGETQYF | TGCAGCGTTAACCCCGGGACAGGCCCCGGGGGGGAGACCCAGTACTTC | once | TRBJ2-5 | . | TRBV29-1
CASSQGTGRQPQHF | TGTGCCAGCAGCCAAGGGACAGGGAGGCAGCCCCAGCATTTT | . | TRBJ1-5 | TRBD1 | TRBV3-1
CASSLFVSTEAFF | TGTGCCAGCAGCTTATTTGTCAGCACTGAAGCTTTCTTT | . | TRBJ1-1 | . | TRBV7-3
CATSDPGTGKGGNEQFF | TGTGCCACCAGTGATCCTGGGACAGGCAAGGGGGGGAATGAGCAGTTCTTC | . | TRBJ2-1 | . | TRBV24-1
CASSMGGVYEQYF | TGTGCCAGTAGTATGGGGGGAGTCTACGAGCAGTACTTC | . | TRBJ2-7 | . | TRBV19
CVAAWDLRETQYF | TGCGTTGCCGCCTGGGACTTGAGGGAGACCCAGTACTTC | . | TRBJ2-5 | . | TRBV29-1
CSVDSGATDTQYF | TGCAGCGTTGATTCAGGGGCCACAGATACGCAGTATTTT | . | TRBJ2-3 | . | TRBV29-1
CSVDPYGGTETPYGYTF | TGCAGCGTTGACCCTTACGGGGGGACGGAGACGCCCTATGGCTACACCTTC | . | TRBJ1-2 | . | TRBV29-1